This T cell receptor beta chain was captured in a study of blood T cell repertoires in COVID-19. In the study overall: Samples came from the United States, Italy and Spain, spanning acute and convalescent COVID-19.

Original processing notes: Counts of nucleated cells, estimated from reference gene primer amplification, were obtained. The data were produced by immunoSEQ multiplex PCR, yet TCRdb's version contains in-frame clones alone and is incomplete. V and J calls and clone size are as listed in that table; D and trimming were resolved from the DNA. The sample contains about 33,000 clones, around 93% of which appear only once. This CDR3 is 18 amino acids long. Looked up from germline, CDR1 is LGHNA and CDR2 is YNFKEQ. With V trimmed by 1 base and J by 6 bases, 18 bases remained unmatched. This clonotype originated in a human donor with active COVID-19. The donor label of this sample is uncertain. The rearrangement joins TRBV4-2 to TRBJ2-7, with TRBD2 identical over 7 bases. Sequencing was done on a sample of peripheral blood. CDR3 residues: CASSQAGWGGAGEGEQYF. Here the CDR3 DNA reads TGTGCCAGCAGCCAAGCTGGGTGGGGCGGTGCGGGGGAGGGCGAGCAGTACTTC.